This T cell receptor beta chain appears in the sequencing data of a study of T-cell memory formation after mild COVID-19. About the research overall: TCR clusters showed largely donor specificity. Whole-study findings and limits: Clones that contracted clustered mainly in CM and EM if CD4+ and in EMRA if CD8+.

This clonotype was found many times. The antigen remains undetermined. Each CDR3 protein gets one entry after TCRdb re-called the 5' RACE reads with MiXCR. The sample consists of under 300,000 distinct CDR3 sequences, 8.5% to 9.5% of them appearing once. With V trimmed by 3 bases and J by 8 bases, 10 bases remained unmatched. The CDR3 spans 15 residues. Per the germline V gene, CDR1 is KGHSH and CDR2 is LQKENI. The chain uses TRBV18 and TRBJ1-1, with 9 bases matching TRBD1. The source is a man aged 18-30 years who had mild COVID-19 (a few samples of this study predate the infection). Cell type and time point are not known. Specimen: PBMCs or a T cell subset sorted from them (not recorded which). The CDR3 region has the DNA TGTGCCAGCTCACCTGGGACAGGGATAAATAGGGAAGCTTTCTTT. Amino acids: CASSPGTGINREAFF.